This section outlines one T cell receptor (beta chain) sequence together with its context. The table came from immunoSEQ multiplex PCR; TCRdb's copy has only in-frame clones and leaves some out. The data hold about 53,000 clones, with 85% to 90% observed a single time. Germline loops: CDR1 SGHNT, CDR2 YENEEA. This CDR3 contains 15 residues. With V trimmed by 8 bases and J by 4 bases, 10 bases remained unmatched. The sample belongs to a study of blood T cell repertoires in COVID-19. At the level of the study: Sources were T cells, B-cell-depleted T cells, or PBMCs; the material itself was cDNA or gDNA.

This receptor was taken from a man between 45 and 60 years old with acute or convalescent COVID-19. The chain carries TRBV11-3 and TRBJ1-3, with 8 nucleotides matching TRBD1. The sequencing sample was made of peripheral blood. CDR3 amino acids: CASSKHGTGGNTIYF. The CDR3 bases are TGTGCCAGCTCTAAACACGGGACAGGAGGAAACACCATATATTTT.